This T cell receptor (beta chain) was obtained from a study of shared clonotypes between healthy human individuals. Study summary: In total, the donors were a couple of women and a few men aged 18 to 49. Notes on the study in general: All-four-donor shared clonotypes had higher generation probabilities than non-shared clonotypes did. Generally, naive subsets came out with larger estimated richness than memory subsets.

The naive CD8 fraction comprised CD45RO-negative cells positively selected for CCR7 and excluded terminally differentiated effector memory CD45RA+ cells. All donors were healthy HIV-negative adults lacking recent acute infections or vaccinations. Germline V gene sequence: CDR1 LNHDA, CDR2 SQIVND (reference sequence). V was pared by 4 bases and J by 2 bases, with 4 bases of the junction left unmatched. The CDR3 has 15 residues. Profiled with immunoSEQ multiplex PCR; TCRdb holds only in-frame clones, not every one. The sample records hundreds of thousands of clones, approximately 96% being singletons. As concerns this clone: Its target is unknown.

This clonotype originated in a woman in her 30s in good health. Sequencing used naive CD8+ T cells sorted from blood. The chain uses TRBV19 and TRBJ2-7; 11 positions agree with TRBD2. CDR3 residues: CASSTGLAEAYEQYF. Written as DNA, the CDR3 is TGTGCCAGTAGTACGGGACTAGCGGAAGCCTACGAGCAGTACTTC.